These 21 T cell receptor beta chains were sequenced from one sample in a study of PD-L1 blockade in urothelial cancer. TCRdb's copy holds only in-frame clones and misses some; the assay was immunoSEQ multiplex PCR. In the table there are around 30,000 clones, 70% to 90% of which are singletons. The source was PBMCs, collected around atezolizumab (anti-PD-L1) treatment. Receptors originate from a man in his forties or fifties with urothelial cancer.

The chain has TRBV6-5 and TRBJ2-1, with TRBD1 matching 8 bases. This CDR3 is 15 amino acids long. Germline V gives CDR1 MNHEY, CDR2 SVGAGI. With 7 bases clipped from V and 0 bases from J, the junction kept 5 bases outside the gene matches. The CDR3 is CASKPTGGSYNEQFF. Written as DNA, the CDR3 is TGTGCCAGCAAGCCTACAGGGGGCTCCTACAATGAGCAGTTCTTC.

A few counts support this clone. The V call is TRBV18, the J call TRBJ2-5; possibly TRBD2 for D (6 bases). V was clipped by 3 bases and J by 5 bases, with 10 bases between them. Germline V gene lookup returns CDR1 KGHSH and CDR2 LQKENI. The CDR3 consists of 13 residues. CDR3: CASSPLREETQYF. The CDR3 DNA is TGTGCCAGCTCACCCCTCCGGGAGGAGACCCAGTACTTC. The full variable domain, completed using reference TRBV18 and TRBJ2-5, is NAGVMQNPRHLVRRRGQEARLRCSPMKGHSHVYWYRQLPEEGLKFMVYLQKENIIDESGMPKERFSAEFPKEGPSILRIQQVVRGDSAAYFCASSPLREETQYFGPGTRLLVL.

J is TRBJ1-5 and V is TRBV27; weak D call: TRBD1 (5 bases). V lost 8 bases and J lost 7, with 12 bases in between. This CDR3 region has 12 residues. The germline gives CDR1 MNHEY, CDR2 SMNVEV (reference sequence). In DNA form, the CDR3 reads TGTGCCAGCGGACGGGGGGGGCAGCCCCAGCATTTT. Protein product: CASGRGGQPQHF.

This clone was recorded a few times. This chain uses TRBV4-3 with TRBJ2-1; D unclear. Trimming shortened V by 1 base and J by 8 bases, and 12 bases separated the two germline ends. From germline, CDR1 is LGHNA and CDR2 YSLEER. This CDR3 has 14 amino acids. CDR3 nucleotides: TGCGCCAGCAGCCAAGGTCCGGAGTTGCATGAGCAGTTCTTC. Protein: CASSQGPELHEQFF.

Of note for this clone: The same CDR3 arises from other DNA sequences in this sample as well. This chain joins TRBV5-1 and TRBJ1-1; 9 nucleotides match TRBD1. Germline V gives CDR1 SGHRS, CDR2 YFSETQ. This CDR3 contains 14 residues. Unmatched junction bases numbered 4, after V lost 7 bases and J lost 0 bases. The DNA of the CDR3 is TGCGCCAGCTCATGGGACAGGGTGAACACTGAAGCTTTCTTT. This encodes CASSWDRVNTEAFF.

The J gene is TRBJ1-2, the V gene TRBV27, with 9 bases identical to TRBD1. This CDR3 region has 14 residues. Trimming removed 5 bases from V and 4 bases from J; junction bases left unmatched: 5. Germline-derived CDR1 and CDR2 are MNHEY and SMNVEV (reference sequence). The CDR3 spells CASSGAGQGYGYTF. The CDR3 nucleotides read TGTGCCAGCAGTGGGGCGGGACAGGGCTATGGCTACACCTTC.

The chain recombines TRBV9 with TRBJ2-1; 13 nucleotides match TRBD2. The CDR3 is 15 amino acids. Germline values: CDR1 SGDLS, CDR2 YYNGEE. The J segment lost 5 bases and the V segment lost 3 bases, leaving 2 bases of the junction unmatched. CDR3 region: CASSATSGGNNEQFF. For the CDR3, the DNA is TGTGCCAGCAGCGCGACTAGCGGGGGGAACAATGAGCAGTTCTTC.

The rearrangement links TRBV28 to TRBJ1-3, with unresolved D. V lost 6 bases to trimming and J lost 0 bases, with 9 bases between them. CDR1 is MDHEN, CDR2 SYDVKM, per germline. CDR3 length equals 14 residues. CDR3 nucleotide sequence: TGTGCCAGCAGCCCCCCTAGCTCTGGAAACACCATATATTTT. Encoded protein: CASSPPSSGNTIYF.

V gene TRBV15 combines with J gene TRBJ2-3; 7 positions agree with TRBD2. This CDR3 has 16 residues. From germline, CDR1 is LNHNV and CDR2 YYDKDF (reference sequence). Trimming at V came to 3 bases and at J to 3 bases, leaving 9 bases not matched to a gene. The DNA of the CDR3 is TGTGCCACCAGCAGGCCCGGGTGGGAGGGGACAGATACGCAGTATTTT. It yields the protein CATSRPGWEGTDTQYF.

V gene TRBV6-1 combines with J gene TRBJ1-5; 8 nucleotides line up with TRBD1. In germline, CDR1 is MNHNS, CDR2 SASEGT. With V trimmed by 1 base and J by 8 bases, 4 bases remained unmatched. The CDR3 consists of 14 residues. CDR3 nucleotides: TGTGCCAGCAGTGAAGGGACAGGGATCGAGCCCCAGCATTTT. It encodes CASSEGTGIEPQHF.

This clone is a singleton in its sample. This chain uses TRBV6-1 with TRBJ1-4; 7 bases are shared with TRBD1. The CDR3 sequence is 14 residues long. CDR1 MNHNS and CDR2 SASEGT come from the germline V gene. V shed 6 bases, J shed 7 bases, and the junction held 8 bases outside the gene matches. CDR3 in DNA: TGTGCCAGCAGAACGACAGGGTTAAGTGAAAAACTGTTTTTT. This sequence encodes CASRTTGLSEKLFF.

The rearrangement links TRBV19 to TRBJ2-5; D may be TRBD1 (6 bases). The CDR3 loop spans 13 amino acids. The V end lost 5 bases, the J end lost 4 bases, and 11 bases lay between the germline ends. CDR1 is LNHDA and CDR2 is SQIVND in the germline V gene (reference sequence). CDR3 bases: TGTGCCAGTAGTCCCACAGGGAGAGAGACCCAGTACTTC. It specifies CASSPTGRETQYF.

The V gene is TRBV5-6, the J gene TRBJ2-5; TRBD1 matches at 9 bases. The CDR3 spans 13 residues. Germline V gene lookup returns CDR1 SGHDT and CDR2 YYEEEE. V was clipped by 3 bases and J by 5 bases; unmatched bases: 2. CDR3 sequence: CASSYRGLETQYF. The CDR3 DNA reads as TGTGCCAGCAGCTACAGGGGGCTGGAGACCCAGTACTTC.

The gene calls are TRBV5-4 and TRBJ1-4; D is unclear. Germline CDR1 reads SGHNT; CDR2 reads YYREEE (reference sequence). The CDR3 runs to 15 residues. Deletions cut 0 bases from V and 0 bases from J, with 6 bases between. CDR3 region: CASSLGRATNEKLFF. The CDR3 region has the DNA TGTGCCAGCAGCTTGGGGCGGGCAACTAATGAAAAACTGTTTTTT.

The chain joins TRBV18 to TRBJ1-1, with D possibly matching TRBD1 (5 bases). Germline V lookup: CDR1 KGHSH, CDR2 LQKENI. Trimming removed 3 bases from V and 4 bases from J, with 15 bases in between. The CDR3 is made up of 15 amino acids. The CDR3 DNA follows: TGTGCCAGCTCACCGGTTGGGCAGGGAGGCACTGAAGCTTTCTTT. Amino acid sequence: CASSPVGQGGTEAFF.

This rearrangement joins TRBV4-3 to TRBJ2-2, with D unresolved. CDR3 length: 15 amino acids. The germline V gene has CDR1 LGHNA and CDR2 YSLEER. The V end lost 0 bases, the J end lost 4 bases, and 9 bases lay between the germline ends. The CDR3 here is CASSQEWLFTGELFF. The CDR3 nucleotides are TGCGCCAGCAGCCAAGAGTGGCTCTTCACCGGGGAGCTGTTTTTT.

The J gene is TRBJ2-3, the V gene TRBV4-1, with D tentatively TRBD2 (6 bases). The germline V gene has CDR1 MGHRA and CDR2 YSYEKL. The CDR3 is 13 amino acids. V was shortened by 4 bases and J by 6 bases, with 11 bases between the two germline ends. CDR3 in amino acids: CASSPRDFDTQYF. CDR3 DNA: TGCGCCAGCAGCCCGAGGGACTTCGATACGCAGTATTTT.

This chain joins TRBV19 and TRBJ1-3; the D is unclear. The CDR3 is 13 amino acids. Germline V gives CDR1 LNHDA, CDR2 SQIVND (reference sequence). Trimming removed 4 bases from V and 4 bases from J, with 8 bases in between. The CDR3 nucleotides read TGTGCCAGTAGTAATTCCCCGGGAAACACCATATATTTT. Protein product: CASSNSPGNTIYF.

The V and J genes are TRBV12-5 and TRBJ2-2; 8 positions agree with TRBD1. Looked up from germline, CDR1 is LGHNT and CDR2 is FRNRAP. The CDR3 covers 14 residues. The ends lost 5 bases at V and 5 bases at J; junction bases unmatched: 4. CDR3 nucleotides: TGTGCTAGTGGTACTTACAGGGGGACCGGGGAGCTGTTTTTT. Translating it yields CASGTYRGTGELFF.

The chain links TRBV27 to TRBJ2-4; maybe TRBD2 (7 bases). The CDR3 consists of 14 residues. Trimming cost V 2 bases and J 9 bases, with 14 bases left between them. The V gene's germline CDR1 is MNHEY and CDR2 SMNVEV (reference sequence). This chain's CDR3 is CASSLTGGLGIQYF. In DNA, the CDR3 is TGTGCCAGCAGTTTAACGGGGGGCTTAGGCATTCAGTACTTC.

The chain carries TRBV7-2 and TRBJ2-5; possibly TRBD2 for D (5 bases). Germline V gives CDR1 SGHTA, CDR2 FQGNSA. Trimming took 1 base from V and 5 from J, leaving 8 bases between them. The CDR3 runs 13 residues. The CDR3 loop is CASSLGGRETQYF. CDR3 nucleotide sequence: TGTGCCAGCAGCTTAGGAGGGCGGGAGACCCAGTACTTC.